This T cell receptor beta chain was identified during a study of T cells in Graves' hyperthyroidism and ophthalmopathy. There were TCR beta CDR3 regions amplified from RNA transcripts. The primer set for the first-round RT-PCR of the TCR CDR3 was HTBI. TCRdb used MiXCR to reprocess the multiplex PCR reads, holding one entry per CDR3 protein. The sample shows some 500,000 distinct CDR3 sequences, around an eighth of them seen only once. This CDR3 contains 14 residues. Between the trimmed V and J ends, which lost 3 bases and 1 base, there was a span of 9 bases. Germline CDR1 is SEHNR and CDR2 is FQNEAQ (reference sequence).

The receptor comes from a woman younger than 35 with Graves' hyperthyroidism. The genes are TRBV7-9 and TRBJ2-5; D is perhaps TRBD2 (6 bases). The sample consisted of blood. CDR3 sequence: CASSLGLIQETQYF. The CDR3 bases are TGTGCCAGCAGCTTGGGACTTATCCAAGAGACCCAGTACTTC.